This T cell receptor beta chain came from a study of T-cell memory formation after mild COVID-19. Findings and limits, study-wide: Most CD4+ clones that shrank were in CM and EM, while CD8+ ones turned up in EMRA.

TCRdb re-called the 5' RACE reads with MiXCR, one entry per CDR3 protein. The table has roughly 510,000 distinct CDR3 sequences, around 15% seen once; the top ten hold about 8.6%. A word on this clonotype: Its antigen is unidentified.

The CDR3 sequence is 15 residues long. Trimming cost V 2 bases and J 7 bases; bases outside gene matches: 7. Germline assignment: CDR1 SNHLY and CDR2 FYNNEI. The sample was PBMCs or a T cell subset sorted from them (not recorded which). The receptor comes from an adult woman who had mild COVID-19 (a few samples of this study predate the infection). Cell type and time point are not known. This sequence joins TRBV2 and TRBJ2-7, with 11 bases identical to TRBD1. CDR3 residues: CASSEWDRGLTEQYF. The CDR3 nucleotides read TGTGCCAGCAGTGAATGGGACAGGGGGTTGACTGAGCAGTACTTC.